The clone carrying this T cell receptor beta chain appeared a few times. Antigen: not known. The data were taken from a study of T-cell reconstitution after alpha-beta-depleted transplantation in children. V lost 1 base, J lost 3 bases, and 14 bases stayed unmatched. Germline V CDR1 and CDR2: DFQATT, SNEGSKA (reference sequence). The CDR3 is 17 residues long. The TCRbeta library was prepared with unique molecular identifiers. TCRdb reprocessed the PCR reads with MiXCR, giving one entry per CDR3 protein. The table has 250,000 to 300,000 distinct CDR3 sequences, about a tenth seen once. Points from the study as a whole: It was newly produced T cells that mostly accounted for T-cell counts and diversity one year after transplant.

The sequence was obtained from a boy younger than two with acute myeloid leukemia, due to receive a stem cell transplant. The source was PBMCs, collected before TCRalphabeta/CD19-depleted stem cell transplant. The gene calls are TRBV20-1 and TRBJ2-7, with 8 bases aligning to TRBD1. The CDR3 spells CSARVPPPTGGIYEQYF. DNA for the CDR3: TGCAGTGCTAGAGTCCCGCCCCCAACAGGGGGGATCTACGAGCAGTACTTC.